This TCR beta chain is drawn from a study of cytomegalovirus exposure and HLA in healthy donors. CDR3 size: 12 residues. Trimming removed 11 bases from V and 7 bases from J; junction bases left unmatched: 11. Germline CDR1 SEHNR, CDR2 FQNEAQ (reference sequence). The PCR was carried out with 60 Vbeta primers and 13 Jbeta primers. Method: immunoSEQ multiplex PCR; TCRdb's copy keeps in-frame clones and lacks some. The sample gives some 140,000 clones, 80% of which show up once; approximately 4.8% is in the top ten. The chain links TRBV7-9 to TRBJ2-7; 7 nucleotides align to TRBD2. The specimen sequenced was PBMCs. The TCR sequence derives from a man under 40 in good health. CDR3 region: CAGGAGILEQYF. The CDR3 DNA reads as TGTGCCGGGGGAGCGGGAATATTAGAGCAGTACTTC.